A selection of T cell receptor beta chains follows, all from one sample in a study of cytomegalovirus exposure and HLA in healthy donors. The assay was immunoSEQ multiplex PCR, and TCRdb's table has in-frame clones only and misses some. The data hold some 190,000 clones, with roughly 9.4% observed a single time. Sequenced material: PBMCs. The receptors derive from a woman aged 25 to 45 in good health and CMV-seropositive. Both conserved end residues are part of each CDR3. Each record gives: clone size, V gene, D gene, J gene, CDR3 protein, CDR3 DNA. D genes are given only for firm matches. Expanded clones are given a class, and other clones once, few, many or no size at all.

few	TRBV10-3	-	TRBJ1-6	CAIGQGSPLHF	TGTGCCATCGGGCAGGGATCACCCCTCCACTTT
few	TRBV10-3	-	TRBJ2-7	CAISTPGRSYEQYF	TGTGCCATCAGTACCCCGGGTCGCTCCTACGAGCAGTACTTC
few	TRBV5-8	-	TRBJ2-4	CASSLELEILRAKNIQYF	TGTGCCAGCAGCTTGGAACTGGAGATACTGAGAGCCAAAAACATTCAGTACTTC
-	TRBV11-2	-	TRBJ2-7	CASSFLGVSYEQYF	TGTGCCAGCAGCTTTCTAGGGGTGTCCTACGAGCAGTACTTC
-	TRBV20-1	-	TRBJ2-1	CSASLNEQFF	TGCAGTGCTAGCCTCAATGAGCAGTTCTTC
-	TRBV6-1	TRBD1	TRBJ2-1	CASSEEQGSLYNEQFF	TGTGCCAGCAGTGAGGAACAGGGGAGCCTCTACAATGAGCAGTTCTTC
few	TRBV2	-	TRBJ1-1	CATPLRLQSHGTEAFF	TGTGCCACCCCCTTGAGATTACAGTCCCATGGGACTGAAGCTTTCTTT
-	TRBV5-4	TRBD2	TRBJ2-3	CASSPGLAGGADTQYF	TGTGCCAGCAGTCCCGGACTAGCGGGAGGGGCAGATACGCAGTATTTT
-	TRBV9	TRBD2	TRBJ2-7	CASSVLAGVNSYEQYF	TGTGCCAGCAGCGTACTAGCGGGAGTCAACTCCTACGAGCAGTACTTC
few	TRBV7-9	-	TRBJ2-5	CASRGHQETQYF	TGTGCCAGCAGGGGACATCAAGAGACCCAGTACTTC
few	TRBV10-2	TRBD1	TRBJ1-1	CASGQVQNTEAFF	TGCGCCAGTGGACAGGTTCAGAACACTGAAGCTTTCTTT
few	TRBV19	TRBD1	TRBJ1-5	CASSLQGGNQPQHF	TGTGCCAGTAGCCTTCAGGGGGGCAATCAGCCCCAGCATTTT
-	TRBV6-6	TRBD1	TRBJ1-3	CASSFTGGTGNTIYF	TGTGCCAGCAGTTTCACAGGGGGCACTGGAAACACCATATATTTT
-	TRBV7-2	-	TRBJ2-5	CASSSPRRAETQYF	TGTGCCAGCAGCTCCCCGCGGCGGGCAGAGACCCAGTACTTC
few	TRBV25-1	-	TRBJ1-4	CASSDLDSLNEKLFF	TGTGCCAGCAGTGACCTAGACAGCCTTAATGAAAAACTGTTTTTT
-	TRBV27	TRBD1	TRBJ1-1	CASSLTGQLKAFF	TGTGCCAGCAGTCTTACGGGACAGCTCAAGGCTTTCTTT
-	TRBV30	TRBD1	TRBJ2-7	CAWSQDRGNEQYF	TGTGCCTGGAGCCAGGACAGGGGTAACGAGCAGTACTTC
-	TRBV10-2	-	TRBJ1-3	CASSDPHSGNTIYF	TGCGCCAGCAGTGATCCCCACTCTGGAAACACCATATATTTT
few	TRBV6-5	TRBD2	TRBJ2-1	CASSYGGRGHNEQFF	TGTGCCAGCAGTTACGGCGGGAGGGGCCACAATGAGCAGTTCTTC
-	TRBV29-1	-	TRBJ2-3	CSVAGISDTQYF	TGCAGCGTCGCCGGGATTTCAGATACGCAGTATTTT
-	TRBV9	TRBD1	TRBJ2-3	CASRDDREPRTHLSTDTQYF	TGTGCCAGCAGGGACGACAGGGAGCCCAGGACTCACCTATCCACAGATACGCAGTATTTT
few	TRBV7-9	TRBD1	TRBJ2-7	CASTSSGTGVYEQYF	TGTGCCAGCACCTCTAGTGGGACAGGCGTCTACGAGCAGTACTTC
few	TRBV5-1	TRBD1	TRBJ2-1	CASSSGTGMDEQFF	TGCGCCAGCAGTTCCGGGACAGGTATGGATGAGCAGTTCTTC
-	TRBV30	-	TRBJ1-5	CAWSVGEYYQPQHF	TGTGCCTGGAGTGTTGGAGAGTATTATCAGCCCCAGCATTTT
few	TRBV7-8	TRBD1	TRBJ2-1	CASSPRDRGQNNEQFF	TGTGCCAGCAGCCCCCGGGACAGGGGTCAAAACAATGAGCAGTTCTTC
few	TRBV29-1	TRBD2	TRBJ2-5	CSVEDRTGGPGTQYF	TGCAGCGTTGAAGATCGCACGGGAGGGCCAGGGACCCAGTACTTC
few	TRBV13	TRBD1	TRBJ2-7	CASSLGRRGIQGAVVEQYF	TGTGCCAGCAGCTTAGGCCGTCGGGGAATACAGGGGGCCGTTGTGGAGCAGTACTTC
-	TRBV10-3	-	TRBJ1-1	CAISGPGGNTEAFF	TGTGCCATCAGTGGTCCCGGAGGGAACACTGAAGCTTTCTTT
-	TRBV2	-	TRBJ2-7	CASSESGYSYEQYF	TGTGCCAGCAGTGAATCCGGGTACTCCTACGAGCAGTACTTC
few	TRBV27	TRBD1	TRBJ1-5	CASSRQRQGNQPQHF	TGTGCCAGCAGCCGGCAAAGACAGGGGAATCAGCCCCAGCATTTT
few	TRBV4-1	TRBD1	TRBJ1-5	CASSQDRDRGPQPQHF	TGCGCCAGCAGCCAAGATAGGGACAGGGGGCCTCAGCCCCAGCATTTT
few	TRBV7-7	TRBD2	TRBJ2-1	CASSSGLAGADEQFF	TGTGCCAGCAGCTCGGGACTAGCGGGCGCGGATGAGCAGTTCTTC
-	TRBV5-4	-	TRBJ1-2	CASSPRPVTALNYGYTF	TGTGCCAGCAGCCCGAGACCGGTCACAGCTTTAAACTATGGCTACACCTTC
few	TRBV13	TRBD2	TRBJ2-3	CASSLRFRLAGYTDTQYF	TGTGCCAGCAGCTTACGATTTCGACTAGCGGGATACACAGATACGCAGTATTTT
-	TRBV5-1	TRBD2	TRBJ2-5	CASSLVSLAEETQYF	TGCGCCAGCAGCTTAGTAAGTCTAGCGGAAGAGACCCAGTACTTC
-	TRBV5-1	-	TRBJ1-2	CASSLDSLYGYTF	TGCGCCAGCAGCCTCGACAGTCTCTATGGCTACACCTTC
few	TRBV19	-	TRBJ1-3	CASSATDGNTIYF	TGTGCCAGTAGCGCGACAGATGGAAACACCATATATTTT
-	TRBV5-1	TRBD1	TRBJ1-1	CASSSFIGTGETEAFF	TGCGCCAGCAGCTCATTTATCGGGACAGGGGAAACTGAAGCTTTCTTT